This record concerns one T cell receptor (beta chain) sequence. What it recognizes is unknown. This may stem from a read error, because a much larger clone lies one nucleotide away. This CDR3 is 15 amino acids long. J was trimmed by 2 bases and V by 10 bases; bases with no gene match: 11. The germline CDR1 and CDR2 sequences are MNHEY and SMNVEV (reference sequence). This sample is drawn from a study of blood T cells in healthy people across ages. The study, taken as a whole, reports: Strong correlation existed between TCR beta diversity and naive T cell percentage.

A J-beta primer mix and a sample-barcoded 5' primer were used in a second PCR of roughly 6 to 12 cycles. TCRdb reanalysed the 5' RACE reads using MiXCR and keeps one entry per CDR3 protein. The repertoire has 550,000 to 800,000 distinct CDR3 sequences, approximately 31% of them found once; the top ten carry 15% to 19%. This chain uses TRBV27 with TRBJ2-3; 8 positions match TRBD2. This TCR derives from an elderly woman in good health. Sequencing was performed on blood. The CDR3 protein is CATATRGGFTDTQYF. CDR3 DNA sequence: TGTGCCACCGCAACCCGGGGGGGCTTCACAGATACGCAGTATTTT.